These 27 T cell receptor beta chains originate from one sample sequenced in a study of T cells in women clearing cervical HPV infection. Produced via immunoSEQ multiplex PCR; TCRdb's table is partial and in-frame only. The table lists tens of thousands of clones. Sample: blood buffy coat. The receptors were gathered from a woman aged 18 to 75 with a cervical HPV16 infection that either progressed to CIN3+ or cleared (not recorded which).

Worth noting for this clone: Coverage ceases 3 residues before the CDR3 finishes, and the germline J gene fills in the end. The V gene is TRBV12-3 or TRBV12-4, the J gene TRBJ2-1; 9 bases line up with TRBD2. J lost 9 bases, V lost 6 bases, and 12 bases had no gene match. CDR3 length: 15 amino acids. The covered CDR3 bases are TGTGCCAGCAGCCAGATTAGCGGGGGTTTGACTGAG. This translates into CASSQISGGLTE. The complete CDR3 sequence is CASSQISGGLTEQFF.

The sequenced CDR3 bases are TGTGCCAGCAGCCCCCTTAACCTTAGGTGGGCCGGGGCCAACGTC. Translated, it gives CASSPLNLRWAGANV. The CDR3, in full, reads CASSPLNLRWAGANVLTF. This chain joins TRBV7-3 and TRBJ2-6; D is unclear. Read data end 3 residues before the CDR3 end; the end is taken from the germline J gene. V gave up 5 bases and J gave up 4 bases, with 21 bases separating them. Germline lookup yields CDR1 SGHTA and CDR2 FQGTGA. This CDR3 comprises 18 residues.

The CDR3 sequence: CSARDPVGQGTNSPLHF. CDR3 DNA (partial): TGCAGTGCTAGAGATCCCGTGGGGCAGGGGACCAATTCACCC. The V call is TRBV20-1, the J call TRBJ1-6, with D perhaps matching TRBD1 (6 bases). The read stops 3 residues short of the end of the CDR3; the missing end is completed from the germline J gene. Germline V gene data show CDR1 as DFQATT and CDR2 as SNEGSKA (reference sequence). The CDR3 spans 17 residues. Trimming shortened V by 0 bases and J by 7 bases, and 19 bases separated the two germline ends.

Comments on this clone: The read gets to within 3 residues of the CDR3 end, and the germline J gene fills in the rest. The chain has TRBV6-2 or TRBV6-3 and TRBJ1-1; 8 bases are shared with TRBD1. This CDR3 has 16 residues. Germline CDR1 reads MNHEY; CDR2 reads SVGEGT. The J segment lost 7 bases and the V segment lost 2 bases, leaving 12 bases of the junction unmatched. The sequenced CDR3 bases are TGTGCCAGCAGTTACCTAACAGGGGGACCTAGACTTGAA. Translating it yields CASSYLTGGPRLE. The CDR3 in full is CASSYLTGGPRLEAFF.

The DNA read from the CDR3 is TGTGCCAGTAAAACTAGCGGGAGGGGAGGGGCAGATACG. This translates into CASKTSGRGGADT. The full CDR3 protein is CASKTSGRGGADTQYF. The rearrangement uses TRBV19 and TRBJ2-3, with TRBD2 identical over 13 bases. The observed sequence ends 3 residues before the CDR3 terminus, with the missing tail filled in from the germline J gene. The CDR3 spans 16 residues. V shed 7 bases, J shed 4 bases, and the junction held 8 bases outside the gene matches. CDR1 and CDR2 from the germline V gene are LNHDA and SQIVND (reference sequence). Variable domain in full (rest from reference TRBV19 and TRBJ2-3): DGGITQSPKYLFRKEGQNVTLSCEQNLNHDAMYWYRQDPGQGLRLIYYSQIVNDFQKGDIAEGYSVSREKKESFPLTVTSAQKNPTAFYLCASKTSGRGGADTQYFGPGTRLTVL.

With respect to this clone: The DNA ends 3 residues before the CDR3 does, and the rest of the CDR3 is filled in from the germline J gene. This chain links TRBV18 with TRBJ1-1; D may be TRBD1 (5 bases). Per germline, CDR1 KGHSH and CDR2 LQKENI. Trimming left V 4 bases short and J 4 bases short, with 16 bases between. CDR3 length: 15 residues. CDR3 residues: CASSLSGVAATEAFF. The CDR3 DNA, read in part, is TGTGCCAGCTCACTTTCGGGGGTTGCGGCCACTGAA.

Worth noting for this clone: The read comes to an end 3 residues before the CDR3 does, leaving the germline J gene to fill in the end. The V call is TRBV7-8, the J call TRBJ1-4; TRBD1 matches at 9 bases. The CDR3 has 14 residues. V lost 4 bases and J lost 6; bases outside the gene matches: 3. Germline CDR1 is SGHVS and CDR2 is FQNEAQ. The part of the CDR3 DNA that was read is TGTGCCAGCAGCTGGGACAGGGTCTATGAAAAA. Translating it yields CASSWDRVYEK. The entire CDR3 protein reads CASSWDRVYEKLFF.

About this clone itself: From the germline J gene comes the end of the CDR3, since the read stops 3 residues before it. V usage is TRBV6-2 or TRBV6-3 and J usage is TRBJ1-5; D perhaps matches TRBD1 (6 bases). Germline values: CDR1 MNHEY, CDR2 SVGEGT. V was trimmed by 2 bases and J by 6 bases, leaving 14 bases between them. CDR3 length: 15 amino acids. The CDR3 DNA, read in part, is TGTGCCAGCAGTTACCTACCAGGGGCTCGTCAGCCC. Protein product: CASSYLPGARQP. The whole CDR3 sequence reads CASSYLPGARQPQHF.

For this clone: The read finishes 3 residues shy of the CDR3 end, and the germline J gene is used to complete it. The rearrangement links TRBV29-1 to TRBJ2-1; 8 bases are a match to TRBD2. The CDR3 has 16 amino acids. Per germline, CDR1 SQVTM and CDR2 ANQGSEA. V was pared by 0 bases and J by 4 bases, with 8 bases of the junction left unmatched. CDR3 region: CSVEDLGLAPYNEQFF. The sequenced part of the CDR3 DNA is TGCAGCGTTGAAGATCTAGGACTAGCACCTTACAATGAG.

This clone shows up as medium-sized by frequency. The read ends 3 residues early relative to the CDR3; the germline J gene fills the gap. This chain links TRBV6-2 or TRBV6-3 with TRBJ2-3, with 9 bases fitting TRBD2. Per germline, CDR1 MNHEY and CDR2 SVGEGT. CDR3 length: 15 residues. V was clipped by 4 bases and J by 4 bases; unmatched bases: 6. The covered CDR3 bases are TGTGCCAGCAGTTTCGGAGCGGGAGGTGCAGATACG. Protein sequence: CASSFGAGGADT. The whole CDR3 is CASSFGAGGADTQYF.

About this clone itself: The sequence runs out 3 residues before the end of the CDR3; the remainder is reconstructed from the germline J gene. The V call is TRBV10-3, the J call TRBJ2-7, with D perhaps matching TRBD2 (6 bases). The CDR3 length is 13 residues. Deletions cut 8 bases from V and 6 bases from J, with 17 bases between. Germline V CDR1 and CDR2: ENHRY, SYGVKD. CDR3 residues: CAICSGGVGEQYF. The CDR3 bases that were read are TGTGCCATCTGTAGTGGCGGGGTAGGCGAG.

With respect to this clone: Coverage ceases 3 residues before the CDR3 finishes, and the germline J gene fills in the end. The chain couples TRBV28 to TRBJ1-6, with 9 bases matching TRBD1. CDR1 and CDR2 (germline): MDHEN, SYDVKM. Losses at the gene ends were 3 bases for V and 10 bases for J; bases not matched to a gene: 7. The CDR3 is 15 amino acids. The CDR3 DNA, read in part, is TGTGCCAGCAGTTTCCGGGACAGGGTACTCTCACCC. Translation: CASSFRDRVLSP. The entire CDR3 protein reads CASSFRDRVLSPLHF.

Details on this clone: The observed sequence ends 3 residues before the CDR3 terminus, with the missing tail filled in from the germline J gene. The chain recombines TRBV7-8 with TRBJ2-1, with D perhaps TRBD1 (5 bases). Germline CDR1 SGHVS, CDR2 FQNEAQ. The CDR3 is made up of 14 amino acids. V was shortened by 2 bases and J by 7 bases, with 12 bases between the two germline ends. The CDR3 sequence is CASSLRTWRNEQFF. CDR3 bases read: TGTGCCAGCAGCTTAAGGACATGGAGAAATGAG.

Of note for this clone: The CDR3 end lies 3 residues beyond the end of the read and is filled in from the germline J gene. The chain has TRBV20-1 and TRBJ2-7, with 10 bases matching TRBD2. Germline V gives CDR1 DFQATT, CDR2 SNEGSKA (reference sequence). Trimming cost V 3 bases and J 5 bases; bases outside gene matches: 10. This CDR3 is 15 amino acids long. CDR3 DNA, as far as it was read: TGCAGTGCTAGTCACGCACTAGCGGGACCGGACGAG. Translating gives CSASHALAGPDE. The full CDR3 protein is CSASHALAGPDEQYF.

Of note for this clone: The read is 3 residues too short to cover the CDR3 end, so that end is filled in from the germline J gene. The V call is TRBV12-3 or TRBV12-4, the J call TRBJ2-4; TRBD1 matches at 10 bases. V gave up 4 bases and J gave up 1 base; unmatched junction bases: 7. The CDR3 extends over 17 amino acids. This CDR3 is CASSSLPGQGAKNIQYF. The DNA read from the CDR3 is TGTGCCAGCAGTTCCTTACCGGGACAGGGGGCCAAAAACATT.

The chain's CDR3 is CASSPRSGSLYEQYF. The CDR3 bases that were read are TGTGCCAGCAGCCCTCGGAGCGGGAGCCTCTACGAG. The chain couples TRBV7-2 to TRBJ2-7, with TRBD2 matching 8 bases. The read finishes 3 residues shy of the CDR3 end, and the germline J gene is used to complete it. The CDR3 length is 15 residues. CDR1 and CDR2 from the germline V gene are SGHTA and FQGNSA. Trimming took 5 bases from V and 3 from J; bases not matched to a gene: 9.

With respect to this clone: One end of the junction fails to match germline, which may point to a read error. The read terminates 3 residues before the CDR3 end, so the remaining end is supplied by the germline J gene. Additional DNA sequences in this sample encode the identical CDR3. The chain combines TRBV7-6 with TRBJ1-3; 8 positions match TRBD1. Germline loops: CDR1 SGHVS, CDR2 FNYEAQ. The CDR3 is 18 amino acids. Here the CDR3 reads CASSGTRSGTGAGNTIYF. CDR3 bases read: TGTGCCAGCAGCGGGACGAGGAGCGGGACAGGAGCTGGAAACACA. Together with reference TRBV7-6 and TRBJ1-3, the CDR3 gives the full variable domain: GAGVSQSPRYKVTKRGQDVALRCDPISGHVSLYWYRQALGQGPEFLTYFNYEAQQDKSGLPNDRFSAERPEGSISTLTIQRTEQRDSAMYRCASSGTRSGTGAGNTIYFGEGSWLTVV.

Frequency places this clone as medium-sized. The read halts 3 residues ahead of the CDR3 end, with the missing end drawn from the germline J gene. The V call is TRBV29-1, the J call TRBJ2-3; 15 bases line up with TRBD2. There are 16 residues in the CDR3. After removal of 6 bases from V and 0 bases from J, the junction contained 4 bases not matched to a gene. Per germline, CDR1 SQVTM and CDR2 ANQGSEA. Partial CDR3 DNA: TGCAGCGTGGGGACTAGCGGGAGGCATAGCACAGATACG. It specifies CSVGTSGRHSTDT. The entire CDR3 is CSVGTSGRHSTDTQYF.

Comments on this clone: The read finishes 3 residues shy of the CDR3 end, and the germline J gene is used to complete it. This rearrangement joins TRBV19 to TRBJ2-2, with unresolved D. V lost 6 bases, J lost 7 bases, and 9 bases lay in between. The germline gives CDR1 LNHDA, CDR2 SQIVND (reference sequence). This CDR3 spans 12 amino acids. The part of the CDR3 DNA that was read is TGTGCCAGTAGCGTCGCCTACGGGGAG. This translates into CASSVAYGE. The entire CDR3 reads CASSVAYGELFF.

The CDR3 bases that were read are TGTGCCAGCAGCTTGGTGGGCGACGGGGGAGAGACC. Amino acid sequence: CASSLVGDGGET. The whole CDR3 region reads CASSLVGDGGETQYF. This chain links TRBV5-4 with TRBJ2-5; D is perhaps TRBD2 (6 bases). The CDR3 is cut off 3 residues early in the read; its end comes from the germline J gene. The CDR3 runs 15 residues. Per the germline V gene, CDR1 is SGHNT and CDR2 is YYREEE (reference sequence). V was clipped by 0 bases and J by 4 bases, with 13 bases between them.

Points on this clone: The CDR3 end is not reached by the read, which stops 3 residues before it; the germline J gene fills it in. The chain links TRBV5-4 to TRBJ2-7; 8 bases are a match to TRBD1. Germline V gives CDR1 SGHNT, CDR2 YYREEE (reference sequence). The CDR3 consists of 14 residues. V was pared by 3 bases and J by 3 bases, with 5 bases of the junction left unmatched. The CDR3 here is CASSSGQAGYEQYF. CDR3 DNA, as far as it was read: TGTGCCAGCAGCTCGGGACAGGCGGGCTACGAG.

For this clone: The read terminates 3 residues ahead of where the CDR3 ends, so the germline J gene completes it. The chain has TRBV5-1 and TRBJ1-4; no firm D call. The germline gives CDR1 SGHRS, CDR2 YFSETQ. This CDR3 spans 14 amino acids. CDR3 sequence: CASSLAVATGELFF. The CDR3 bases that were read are TGCGCCAGCAGCTTGGCGGTGGCAACCGGGGAA.

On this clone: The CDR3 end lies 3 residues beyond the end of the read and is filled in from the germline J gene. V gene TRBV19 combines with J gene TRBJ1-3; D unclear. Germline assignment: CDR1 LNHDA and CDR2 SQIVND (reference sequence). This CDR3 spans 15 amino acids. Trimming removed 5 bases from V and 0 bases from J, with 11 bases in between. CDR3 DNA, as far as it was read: TGTGCCAGTAGTCCCGGACTGCTCTCTGGAAACACC. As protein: CASSPGLLSGNT. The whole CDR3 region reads CASSPGLLSGNTIYF.

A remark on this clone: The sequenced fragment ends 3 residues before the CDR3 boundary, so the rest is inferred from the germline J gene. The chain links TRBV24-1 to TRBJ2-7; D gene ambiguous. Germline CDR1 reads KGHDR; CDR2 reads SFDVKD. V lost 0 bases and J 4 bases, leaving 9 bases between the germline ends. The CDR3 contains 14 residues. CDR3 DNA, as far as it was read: TGTGCCACCAGTGATTTGGCCAGGCCATACGAG. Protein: CATSDLARPYE. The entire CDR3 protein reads CATSDLARPYEQYF.

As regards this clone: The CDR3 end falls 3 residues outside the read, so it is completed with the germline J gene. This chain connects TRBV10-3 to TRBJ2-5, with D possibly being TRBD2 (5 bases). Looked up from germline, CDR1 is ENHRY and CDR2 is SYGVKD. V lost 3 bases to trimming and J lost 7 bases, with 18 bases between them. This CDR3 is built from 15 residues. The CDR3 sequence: CAISDPLTSRGTQYF. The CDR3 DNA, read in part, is TGTGCCATCAGTGACCCCTTGACAAGCCGGGGGACC.

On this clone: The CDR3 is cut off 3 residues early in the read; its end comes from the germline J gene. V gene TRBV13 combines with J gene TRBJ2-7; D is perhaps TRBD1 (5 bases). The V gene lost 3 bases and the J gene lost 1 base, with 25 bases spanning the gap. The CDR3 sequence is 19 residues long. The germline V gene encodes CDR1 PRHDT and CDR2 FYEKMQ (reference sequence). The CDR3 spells CASSFNRNQVVTGSYEQYF. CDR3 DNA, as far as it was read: TGTGCCAGCAGCTTTAATCGGAACCAGGTCGTCACAGGATCCTACGAG.

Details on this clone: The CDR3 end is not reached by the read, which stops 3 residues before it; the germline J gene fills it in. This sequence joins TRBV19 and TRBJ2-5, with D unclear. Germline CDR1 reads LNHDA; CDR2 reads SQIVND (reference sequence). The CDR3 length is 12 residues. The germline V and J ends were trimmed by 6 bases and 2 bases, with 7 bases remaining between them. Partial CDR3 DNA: TGTGCCAGTAGGAGAGCTCAAGAGACC. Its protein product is CASRRAQET. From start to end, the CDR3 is CASRRAQETQYF.